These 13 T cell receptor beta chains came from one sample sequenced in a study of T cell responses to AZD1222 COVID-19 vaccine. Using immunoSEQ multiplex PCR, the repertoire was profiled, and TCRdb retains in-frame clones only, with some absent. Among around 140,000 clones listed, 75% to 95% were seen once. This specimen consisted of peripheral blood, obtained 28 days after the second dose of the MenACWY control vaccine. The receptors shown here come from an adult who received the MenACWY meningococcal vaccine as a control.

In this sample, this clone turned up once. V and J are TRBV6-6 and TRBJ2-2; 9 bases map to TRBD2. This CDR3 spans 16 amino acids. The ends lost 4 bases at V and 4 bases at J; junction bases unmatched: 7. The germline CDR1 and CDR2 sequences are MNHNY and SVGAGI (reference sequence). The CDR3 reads CASSFPSGAGTGELFF. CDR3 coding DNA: TGTGCCAGCAGTTTCCCTAGCGGGGCCGGCACCGGGGAGCTGTTTTTT.

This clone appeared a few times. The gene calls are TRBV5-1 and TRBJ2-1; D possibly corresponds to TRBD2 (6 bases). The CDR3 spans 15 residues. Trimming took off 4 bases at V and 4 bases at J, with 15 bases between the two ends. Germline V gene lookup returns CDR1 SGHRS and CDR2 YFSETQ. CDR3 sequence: CASSMLSGTYNEQFF. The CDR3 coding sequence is TGCGCCAGCAGCATGCTTAGCGGAACTTACAATGAGCAGTTCTTC. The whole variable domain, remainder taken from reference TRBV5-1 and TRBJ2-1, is KAGVTQTPRYLIKTRGQQVTLSCSPISGHRSVSWYQQTPGQGLQFLFEYFSETQRNKGNFPGRFSGRQFSNSRSEMNVSTLELGDSALYLCASSMLSGTYNEQFFGPGTRLTVL.

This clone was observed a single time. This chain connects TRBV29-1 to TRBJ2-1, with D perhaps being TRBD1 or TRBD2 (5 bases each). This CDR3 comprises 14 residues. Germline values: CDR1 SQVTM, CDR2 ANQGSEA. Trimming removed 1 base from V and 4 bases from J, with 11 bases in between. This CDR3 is CSVEVGTIYNEQFF. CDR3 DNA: TGCAGCGTTGAAGTGGGGACCATTTACAATGAGCAGTTCTTC.

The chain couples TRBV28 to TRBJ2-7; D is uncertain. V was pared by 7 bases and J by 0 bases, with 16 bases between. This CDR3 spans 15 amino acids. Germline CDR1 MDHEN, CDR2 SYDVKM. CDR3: CASKAATTSSYEQYF. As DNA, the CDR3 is TGTGCCAGCAAGGCGGCCACCACTTCCTCCTACGAGCAGTACTTC.

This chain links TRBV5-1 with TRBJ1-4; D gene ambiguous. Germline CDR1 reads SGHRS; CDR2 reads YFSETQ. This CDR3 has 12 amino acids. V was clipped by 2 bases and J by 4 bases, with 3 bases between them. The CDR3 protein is CASSFLNEKLFF. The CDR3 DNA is TGCGCCAGCAGCTTCCTTAATGAAAAACTGTTTTTT.

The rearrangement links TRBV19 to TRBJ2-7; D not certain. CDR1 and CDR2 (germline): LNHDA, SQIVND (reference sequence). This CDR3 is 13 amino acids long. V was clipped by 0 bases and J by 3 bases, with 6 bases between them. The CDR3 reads CASSIDPGYEQYF. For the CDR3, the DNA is TGTGCCAGTAGTATAGATCCTGGCTACGAGCAGTACTTC.

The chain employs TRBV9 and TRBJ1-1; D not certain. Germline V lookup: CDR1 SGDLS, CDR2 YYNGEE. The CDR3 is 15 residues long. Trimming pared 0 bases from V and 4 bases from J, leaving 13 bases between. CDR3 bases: TGTGCCAGCAGCGTAGATGGAGGGCGGGCCACTGAAGCTTTCTTT. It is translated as CASSVDGGRATEAFF. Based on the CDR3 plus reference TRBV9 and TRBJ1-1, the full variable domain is DSGVTQTPKHLITATGQRVTLRCSPRSGDLSVYWYQQSLDQGLQFLIQYYNGEERAKGNILERFSAQQFPDLHSELNLSSLELGDSALYFCASSVDGGRATEAFFGQGTRLTVV.

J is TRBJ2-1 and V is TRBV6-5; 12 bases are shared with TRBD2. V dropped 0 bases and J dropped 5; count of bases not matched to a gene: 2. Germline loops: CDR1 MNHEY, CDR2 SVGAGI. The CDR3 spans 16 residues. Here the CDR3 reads CASSYSPSGGDNEQFF. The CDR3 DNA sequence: TGTGCCAGCAGTTACTCACCTAGCGGGGGGGACAATGAGCAGTTCTTC.

DNA for the CDR3: TGTGCCAGTAGTACGTCAGATCAAGAGACCCAGTACTTC. As protein: CASSTSDQETQYF. The gene calls are TRBV19 and TRBJ2-5; no firm D call. Trimming shortened V by 4 bases and J by 2 bases, and 8 bases separated the two germline ends. The germline V gene encodes CDR1 LNHDA and CDR2 SQIVND (reference sequence). The CDR3 is 13 amino acids.

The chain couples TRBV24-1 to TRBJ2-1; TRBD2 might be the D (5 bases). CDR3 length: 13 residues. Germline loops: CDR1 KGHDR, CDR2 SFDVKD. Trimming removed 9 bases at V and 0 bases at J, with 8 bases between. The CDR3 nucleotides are TGTGCCACCGGTGGGAGCTCCTACAATGAGCAGTTCTTC. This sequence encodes CATGGSSYNEQFF.

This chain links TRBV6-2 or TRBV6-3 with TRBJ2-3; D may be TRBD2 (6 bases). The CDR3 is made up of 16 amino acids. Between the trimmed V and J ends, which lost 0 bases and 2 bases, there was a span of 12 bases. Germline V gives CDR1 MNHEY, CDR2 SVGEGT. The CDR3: CASSYSVAEITDTQYF. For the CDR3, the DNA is TGTGCCAGCAGTTACTCGGTAGCGGAGATCACAGATACGCAGTATTTT.

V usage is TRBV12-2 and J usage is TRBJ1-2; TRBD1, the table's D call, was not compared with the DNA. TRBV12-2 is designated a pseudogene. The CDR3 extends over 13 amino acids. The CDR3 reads CASRLFCSYGYTF. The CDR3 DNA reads TGTGCAAGTCGCTTATTCTGCAGCTATGGCTACACCTTC.

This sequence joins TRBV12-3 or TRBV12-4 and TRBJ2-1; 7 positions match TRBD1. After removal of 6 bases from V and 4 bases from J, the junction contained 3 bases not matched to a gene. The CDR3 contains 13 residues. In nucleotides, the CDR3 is TGTGCCAGCAGCAGACAGGGATACAATGAGCAGTTCTTC. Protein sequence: CASSRQGYNEQFF.